The clone carrying this T cell receptor beta chain was seen at least ten times. Its antigen is unidentified. The read falls 3 residues short of the CDR3 end, and the missing part is taken from the germline J gene. This sample is drawn from a study of T cell clonality in common variable immunodeficiency. Broader study findings: Common variable immunodeficiency TCR beta sequences reportedly had fewer deletions and N-nucleotide insertions. Shared TCRbeta clones were fewer between CVID subjects than controls. Repertoire-complication correlations in CVID were limited by patient heterogeneity.

The junction had 8 bases not matched to a gene; V was cut back by 10 bases and J by 2 bases. Germline lookup yields CDR1 SGHDN and CDR2 FVKESK. The CDR3 is made up of 14 amino acids. Sequencing input was equivalent genomic DNA from CVID and controls. This table comes from immunoSEQ multiplex PCR, and its TCRdb copy is limited to in-frame clones, with some not included. The repertoire consists of 23,000 or so clones, none detected only once. The rearrangement links TRBV14 to TRBJ2-3; 8 bases line up with TRBD2. Sequencing was done on a sample of peripheral blood mononuclear cells. The source of this sequence is a human donor with common variable immunodeficiency. CDR3 DNA (partial): TGTGCCACGAGCGGGACTAGACACACAGATACG. Its protein is CATSGTRHTDT. The full CDR3 reads CATSGTRHTDTQYF.